These 19 T cell receptor beta chains originate from one sample sequenced in a study of blood T cell repertoires in COVID-19. Using immunoSEQ multiplex PCR, the repertoire was profiled, and TCRdb retains in-frame clones only, with some absent. The sample carries fewer than 30,000 clones, 80% to 90% recorded once. Material: peripheral blood. All receptors come from a woman older than 75 with COVID-19, enrolled during active disease.

The J gene is TRBJ2-5, the V gene TRBV27; no definite D call. V lost 6 bases, J lost 0 bases, and 8 bases lay in between. Looked up from germline, CDR1 is MNHEY and CDR2 is SMNVEV (reference sequence). The CDR3 sequence is 13 residues long. The chain's CDR3 is CASRNDNQETQYF. CDR3 sequence (DNA): TGTGCCAGCAGAAATGACAACCAAGAGACCCAGTACTTC.

The chain uses TRBV19 and TRBJ2-4; perhaps TRBD2 as D (7 bases). Germline V lookup: CDR1 LNHDA, CDR2 SQIVND (reference sequence). This CDR3 spans 13 amino acids. V was shortened by 7 bases and J by 7 bases, with 14 bases between the two germline ends. The CDR3 nucleotides are TGTGCCAGTATAGGGGGAGGGCGTAACATTCAGTACTTC. This gives the protein CASIGGGRNIQYF.

The CDR3 is CATSEGGGPQHF. The CDR3 coding sequence is TGTGCCACCAGTGAAGGCGGCGGGCCCCAGCATTTT. The genes are TRBV24-1 and TRBJ1-5; D is unresolved. Trimming removed 4 bases from V and 9 bases from J, with 9 bases in between. From germline, CDR1 is KGHDR and CDR2 SFDVKD. This CDR3 has 12 residues.

V is TRBV6-5 and J is TRBJ1-3; D call uncertain. This CDR3 contains 15 residues. V lost 6 bases and J lost 4, with 16 bases in between. Germline V gives CDR1 MNHEY, CDR2 SVGAGI. This CDR3 reads CASSLTVPRGNTIYF. The CDR3 coding sequence is TGTGCCAGCAGCCTGACCGTCCCGCGGGGAAACACCATATATTTT.

The chain uses TRBV7-9 and TRBJ1-1; D uncertain. Germline CDR1 SEHNR, CDR2 FQNEAQ (reference sequence). V was shortened by 4 bases and J by 0 bases, with 12 bases between the two germline ends. CDR3 size: 15 residues. CDR3 region: CASSSGDGMNTEAFF. Here the CDR3 DNA reads TGTGCCAGCAGCTCAGGAGACGGGATGAACACTGAAGCTTTCTTT. The full variable domain, its missing parts supplied by reference TRBV7-9 and TRBJ1-1, is DTGVSQNPRHKITKRGQNVTFRCDPISEHNRLYWYRQTLGQGPEFLTYFQNEAQLEKSRLLSDRFSAERPKGSFSTLEIQRTEQGDSAMYLCASSSGDGMNTEAFFGQGTRLTVV.

V gene TRBV19 combines with J gene TRBJ2-7; D is uncertain. Trimming left V 6 bases short and J 7 bases short, with 10 bases between. Germline V gene lookup returns CDR1 LNHDA and CDR2 SQIVND (reference sequence). The CDR3 loop spans 11 amino acids. The CDR3 spells CASRNKMEQYF. CDR3 nucleotides: TGTGCCAGTAGGAACAAGATGGAGCAGTACTTC. The full variable domain, completed using reference TRBV19 and TRBJ2-7, is DGGITQSPKYLFRKEGQNVTLSCEQNLNHDAMYWYRQDPGQGLRLIYYSQIVNDFQKGDIAEGYSVSREKKESFPLTVTSAQKNPTAFYLCASRNKMEQYFGPGTRLTVT.

The genes are TRBV5-5 and TRBJ2-3; TRBD2 matches at 7 bases. The ends lost 1 base at V and 1 base at J; junction bases unmatched: 9. The CDR3 runs 17 residues. CDR1 and CDR2 from the germline V gene are SGHKS and YYEKEE (reference sequence). CDR3 sequence (DNA): TGTGCCAGCAGCTTGACAGGACTAGGGCAGGGCACAGATACGCAGTATTTT. It is translated as CASSLTGLGQGTDTQYF. Full variable domain (outside the CDR3, taken from reference TRBV5-5 and TRBJ2-3): DAGVTQSPTHLIKTRGQQVTLRCSPISGHKSVSWYQQVLGQGPQFIFQYYEKEERGRGNFPDRFSARQFPNYSSELNVNALLLGDSALYLCASSLTGLGQGTDTQYFGPGTRLTVL.

This clone was seen more than once but under ten times. The chain is built from TRBV15 and TRBJ1-3, with 7 bases lining up with TRBD1. Germline CDR1 reads LNHNV; CDR2 reads YYDKDF (reference sequence). V dropped 1 base and J dropped 1; count of bases not matched to a gene: 16. This CDR3 is built from 20 residues. CDR3 residues: CATSRGRRDSKQGSGNTIYF. The DNA for the CDR3 is TGTGCCACCAGCAGAGGACGCCGGGACTCAAAACAGGGGTCTGGAAACACCATATATTTT.

The rearrangement links TRBV6-6 to TRBJ1-5; TRBD1 matches at 8 bases. Germline V gene data show CDR1 as MNHNY and CDR2 as SVGAGI (reference sequence). The CDR3 is 15 amino acids. Trimming took 4 bases from V and 3 from J; bases not matched to a gene: 5. CDR3 sequence: CASSLTGVDNQPQHF. The CDR3, as DNA: TGTGCCAGCAGTTTGACAGGGGTAGACAATCAGCCCCAGCATTTT.

This clone was seen once. The chain links TRBV2 to TRBJ2-5, with 11 bases matching TRBD1. CDR3 length equals 14 residues. V shed 8 bases and J 4 bases; nucleotides not matched to a gene: 6. The V gene's germline CDR1 is SNHLY and CDR2 FYNNEI. The CDR3 sequence is CASGRTGGGETQYF. CDR3 coding DNA: TGTGCCAGCGGGCGGACAGGGGGCGGAGAGACCCAGTACTTC.

The chain uses TRBV5-1 and TRBJ1-2; no firm D call. The germline V gene has CDR1 SGHRS and CDR2 YFSETQ. Trimming took off 0 bases at V and 7 bases at J, with 13 bases between the two ends. The CDR3 contains 14 residues. The CDR3 coding sequence is TGCGCCAGCAGCTTGGTAGCGGGAGACGGTGGCTACACCTTC. Translating gives CASSLVAGDGGYTF.

This chain links TRBV6-5 with TRBJ1-2; 8 bases are a match to TRBD1. Germline CDR1 is MNHEY and CDR2 is SVGAGI. The CDR3 has 14 residues. J lost 1 base, V lost 6 bases, and 4 bases had no gene match. CDR3 amino acids: CASSRDRSNYGYTF. The CDR3 region has the DNA TGTGCCAGCAGCCGGGACAGGAGTAACTATGGCTACACCTTC.

This clone is a singleton in its sample. The DNA of the CDR3 is TGTGCCAGCAGCATTAAATTGACTAGCGGGGCCAACAATGAGCAGTTCTTC. This sequence encodes CASSIKLTSGANNEQFF. The chain is built from TRBV7-2 and TRBJ2-1, with 11 bases lining up with TRBD2. Germline values: CDR1 SGHTA, CDR2 FQGNSA. There are 17 residues in the CDR3. With V trimmed by 5 bases and J by 5 bases, 11 bases remained unmatched.

This clone was seen a few times. The rearrangement links TRBV29-1 to TRBJ1-3, with TRBD1 identical over 8 bases. CDR3 size: 13 residues. V lost 4 bases to trimming and J lost 3 bases; unmatched junction nucleotides: 2. Germline V gene sequence: CDR1 SQVTM, CDR2 ANQGSEA. The CDR3 DNA reads as TGCAGCGTTGCAGGGGGCGGTGGAAACACCATATATTTT. This translates into CSVAGGGGNTIYF.

This clone was seen more than once but under ten times. The J gene is TRBJ2-7, the V gene TRBV15, with 7 bases fitting TRBD1. Germline CDR1 and CDR2: LNHNV and YYDKDF (reference sequence). There are 15 residues in the CDR3. V shed 3 bases and J 0 bases; nucleotides not matched to a gene: 5. The CDR3 loop reads CATSRGQPSSYEQYF. The DNA for the CDR3 is TGTGCCACCAGCAGGGGACAGCCTAGCTCCTACGAGCAGTACTTC.

The rearrangement joins TRBV27 to TRBJ2-4, with 9 bases matching TRBD2. CDR3 length: 15 amino acids. The germline V gene has CDR1 MNHEY and CDR2 SMNVEV (reference sequence). Losses at the gene ends were 5 bases for V and 9 bases for J; bases not matched to a gene: 11. CDR3 region: CASSPTSGGGGIQYF. In DNA, the CDR3 is TGTGCCAGCAGTCCGACTAGCGGAGGGGGTGGCATTCAGTACTTC.

The rearrangement links TRBV6-5 to TRBJ2-7, with TRBD1 matching over 7 bases. This CDR3 comprises 13 residues. Trimming took 6 bases from V and 4 from J; bases not matched to a gene: 6. Germline V gene lookup returns CDR1 MNHEY and CDR2 SVGAGI. Written as DNA, the CDR3 is TGTGCCAGCAGCGACCCGGACAGGTACGAGCAGTACTTC. As protein: CASSDPDRYEQYF.

The chain carries TRBV7-8 and TRBJ2-1; TRBD2 matches at 8 bases. The CDR3 spans 13 residues. Unmatched junction bases numbered 7, after V lost 5 bases and J lost 10 bases. CDR1 and CDR2 (germline): SGHVS, FQNEAQ. This CDR3 is CASSTHREGEQFF. The CDR3 DNA reads as TGTGCCAGCAGCACCCATCGGGAGGGAGAGCAGTTCTTC.

This clone was picked up one time. This chain connects TRBV30 to TRBJ2-2; possibly TRBD1 for D (6 bases). Germline CDR1 is GTSNPN and CDR2 is SVGIG (reference sequence). This CDR3 has 14 residues. Trimming left V 2 bases short and J 4 bases short, with 11 bases between. The CDR3 reads CAWSFTGSTGELFF. The DNA of the CDR3 is TGTGCCTGGAGTTTCACAGGGTCCACCGGGGAGCTGTTTTTT. The full variable domain, with the rest looked up from reference TRBV30 and TRBJ2-2, is SQTIHQWPATLVQPVGSPLSLECTVEGTSNPNLYWYRQAAGRGLQLLFYSVGIGQISSEVPQNLSASRPQDRQFILSSKKLLLSDSGFYLCAWSFTGSTGELFFGEGSRLTVL.